This entry lists 26 T cell receptor beta chains sequenced from one sample in a study of blood T cell repertoires in COVID-19 (dated by TCRdb to about 2020). The library was built by means of the immunoSEQ multiplex PCR assay. Entries here come from immuneACCESS through TCRdb and include only in-frame sequences with V and J called. Some clones fail to appear in such tables; in the studies checked, an unresolved V gene covers under half of the shortfall, and the cause of the remainder is unknown. This sample lists about 410,000 clones; 86% were detected once. The ten top clones hold about 1.5% of the sample. The sequenced sample consisted of peripheral blood. These receptor sequences come from a woman younger than 45 with active or convalescent COVID-19.

The chain joins TRBV5-1 to TRBJ2-2; TRBD1 agrees at 9 bases. CDR3 length equals 15 residues. Trimming cost V 0 bases and J 3 bases; bases outside gene matches: 0. Looked up from germline, CDR1 is SGHRS and CDR2 is YFSETQ. The CDR3 spells CASSLGDRDTGELFF. The DNA for the CDR3 is TGCGCCAGCAGCTTGGGGGACAGGGACACCGGGGAGCTGTTTTTT. Looking up the rest from reference TRBV5-1 and TRBJ2-2 gives the full variable domain: KAGVTQTPRYLIKTRGQQVTLSCSPISGHRSVSWYQQTPGQGLQFLFEYFSETQRNKGNFPGRFSGRQFSNSRSEMNVSTLELGDSALYLCASSLGDRDTGELFFGEGSRLTVL.

The rearrangement uses TRBV5-6 and TRBJ2-1, with D possibly TRBD1 on 5 matching bases. The germline CDR1 and CDR2 sequences are SGHDT and YYEEEE. The CDR3 totals 14 residues. Trimming removed 4 bases from V and 2 bases from J, with 10 bases in between. The CDR3 region is CASSAMTAYNEQFF. In DNA form, the CDR3 reads TGTGCCAGCAGCGCGATGACAGCCTACAATGAGCAGTTCTTC.

This clone was found a few times. Other DNA sequences in this sample translate to the same CDR3. The J gene is TRBJ2-7, the V gene TRBV4-1, with 7 bases fitting TRBD1. Losses at the gene ends were 3 bases for V and 3 bases for J; bases not matched to a gene: 5. The germline gives CDR1 MGHRA, CDR2 YSYEKL. This CDR3 comprises 14 residues. The CDR3 spells CASSQRGGDYEQYF. The CDR3 DNA sequence: TGCGCCAGCAGCCAGAGAGGGGGCGACTACGAGCAGTACTTC.

This chain's CDR3 is CASSLASPDGYTF. The CDR3 nucleotides are TGTGCCAGCAGCTTGGCCAGTCCCGATGGCTACACCTTC. V is TRBV5-4 and J is TRBJ1-2; D is uncertain. Germline-derived CDR1 and CDR2 are SGHNT and YYREEE (reference sequence). Trimming removed 0 bases from V and 6 bases from J, with 9 bases in between. The CDR3 has 13 residues.

The rearrangement links TRBV6-1 to TRBJ2-5; 10 positions agree with TRBD1. Germline CDR1 and CDR2: MNHNS and SASEGT. CDR3 length: 15 amino acids. J lost 4 bases, V lost 3 bases, and 5 bases had no gene match. The CDR3 reads CASSDGQGGRETQYF. The CDR3 DNA reads TGTGCCAGCAGTGACGGACAGGGGGGTAGAGAGACCCAGTACTTC.

The J gene is TRBJ2-3, the V gene TRBV6-2 or TRBV6-3, with 15 bases identical to TRBD2. With V trimmed by 2 bases and J by 1 base, 4 bases remained unmatched. The CDR3 has 18 amino acids. Germline loops: CDR1 MNHEY, CDR2 SVGEGT. CDR3 protein: CASSYGLAGGRRTDTQYF. DNA of the CDR3: TGTGCCAGCAGTTACGGACTAGCGGGGGGGCGTCGCACAGATACGCAGTATTTT.

V gene TRBV5-1 combines with J gene TRBJ1-1, with 7 bases lining up with TRBD1. Trimming cost V 4 bases and J 1 base; bases outside gene matches: 4. The CDR3 contains 14 residues. Germline CDR1 is SGHRS and CDR2 is YFSETQ. The CDR3: CASSDGQENTEAFF. DNA for the CDR3: TGCGCCAGCAGCGACGGACAGGAGAACACTGAAGCTTTCTTT.

The V gene is TRBV7-2, the J gene TRBJ2-4; 15 bases fit TRBD2. This CDR3 contains 17 residues. Germline lookup yields CDR1 SGHTA and CDR2 FQGNSA. V gave up 5 bases and J gave up 6 bases; unmatched junction bases: 8. CDR3: CASSLRTSGRGSNIQYF. In nucleotides, the CDR3 is TGTGCCAGCAGCCTGCGGACTAGCGGGAGGGGGTCAAACATTCAGTACTTC.

The chain links TRBV18 to TRBJ2-6; TRBD1 matches 7 bases. Germline CDR1 reads KGHSH; CDR2 reads LQKENI. The CDR3 runs to 17 residues. With V trimmed by 5 bases and J by 0 bases, 7 bases remained unmatched. The CDR3 DNA reads as TGTGCCAGCTCAACAGGACAGGCATTCTCTGGGGCCAACGTCCTGACTTTC. It yields the protein CASSTGQAFSGANVLTF.

The V call is TRBV18, the J call TRBJ2-7; 8 nucleotides agree with TRBD1. With V trimmed by 3 bases and J by 2 bases, 6 bases remained unmatched. This CDR3 region has 15 residues. Germline CDR1 KGHSH, CDR2 LQKENI. The CDR3 reads CASSPQGALTYEQYF. DNA for the CDR3: TGTGCCAGCTCACCCCAGGGGGCTCTGACCTACGAGCAGTACTTC.

The V gene is TRBV3-1 (or the pseudogene TRBV3-2), the J gene TRBJ2-2; D remains ambiguous. Deletions cut 6 bases from V and 6 bases from J, with 14 bases between. The CDR3 contains 14 residues. CDR1 and CDR2 (germline): LGHDT, YNNKEL (reference sequence). CDR3 residues: CASRRAASPGELFF. The DNA of the CDR3 is TGTGCCAGCAGACGAGCTGCGAGCCCCGGGGAGCTGTTTTTT.

This clone has only a few counts. J is TRBJ2-7 and V is TRBV18; 9 bases are shared with TRBD2. V lost 1 base and J lost 2; bases outside the gene matches: 9. The CDR3 covers 17 residues. Germline V gene lookup returns CDR1 KGHSH and CDR2 LQKENI. The CDR3 bases are TGTGCCAGCTCACCACTAACCGGGACTAGCAGTACCTACGAGCAGTACTTC. Amino acids: CASSPLTGTSSTYEQYF.

The V call is TRBV3-1 (or the pseudogene TRBV3-2), the J call TRBJ2-1, with 10 bases fitting TRBD2. The trim removed 2 bases at V and 9 bases at J, leaving 10 bases unmatched. This CDR3 comprises 16 residues. CDR1 is LGHDT and CDR2 is YNNKEL in the germline V gene (reference sequence). The CDR3 nucleotides read TGTGCCAGCAGCCAAACCGAGCGGGGGGGCCGGGGTGAGCAGTTCTTC. Its translation: CASSQTERGGRGEQFF.

The V and J genes are TRBV19 and TRBJ2-6, with D possibly TRBD1 on 6 matching bases. CDR3 size: 15 residues. Germline values: CDR1 LNHDA, CDR2 SQIVND (reference sequence). V gave up 6 bases and J gave up 0 bases, with 9 bases separating them. In nucleotides, the CDR3 is TGTGCCAGTAGGGTACAGGGCTCTGGGGCCAACGTCCTGACTTTC. Translation: CASRVQGSGANVLTF.

The genes are TRBV27 and TRBJ1-6; the D gene is possibly TRBD1 (6 bases). CDR1 MNHEY and CDR2 SMNVEV come from the germline V gene (reference sequence). Trimming removed 1 base at V and 9 bases at J, with 13 bases between. This CDR3 comprises 15 residues. The CDR3: CASSLYRVVTSPLHF. The CDR3 DNA is TGTGCCAGCAGTTTATACAGGGTGGTAACTTCACCCCTCCACTTT.

The V and J genes are TRBV27 and TRBJ2-1, with TRBD1 matching over 7 bases. This CDR3 region has 14 residues. V dropped 5 bases and J dropped 9; count of bases not matched to a gene: 10. Germline V lookup: CDR1 MNHEY, CDR2 SMNVEV (reference sequence). The CDR3 spells CASSPQTGTSEQFF. The CDR3 nucleotides read TGTGCCAGCAGTCCCCAGACAGGGACGAGTGAGCAGTTCTTC.

This sequence joins TRBV5-1 and TRBJ2-1; the match to TRBD2 covers 9 bases. Trimming cost V 2 bases and J 0 bases; bases outside gene matches: 6. CDR3 length: 17 residues. CDR1 and CDR2 from the germline V gene are SGHRS and YFSETQ. The CDR3 sequence: CASSLGLAPSSYNEQFF. CDR3 coding DNA: TGCGCCAGCAGCTTAGGACTAGCGCCGAGCTCCTACAATGAGCAGTTCTTC.

The chain joins TRBV7-9 to TRBJ2-1, with TRBD2 as a possible D gene (5 bases). CDR3 length equals 16 residues. Germline lookup yields CDR1 SEHNR and CDR2 FQNEAQ (reference sequence). Between the trimmed V and J ends, which lost 2 bases and 2 bases, there was a span of 13 bases. The CDR3: CASSLISGFTYNEQFF. The DNA of the CDR3 is TGTGCCAGCAGCTTAATTTCGGGGTTTACCTACAATGAGCAGTTCTTC.

The rearrangement links TRBV19 to TRBJ1-4, with 8 positions matching TRBD1. Germline V gene data show CDR1 as LNHDA and CDR2 as SQIVND (reference sequence). V shed 3 bases and J 8 bases; nucleotides not matched to a gene: 11. The length of the CDR3 is 16 residues. CDR3 sequence: CASSIQATGVREKLFF. In DNA form, the CDR3 reads TGTGCCAGTAGTATCCAAGCGACAGGGGTGAGAGAAAAACTGTTTTTT.

Only one count was recorded for this clone. V gene TRBV7-9 combines with J gene TRBJ1-6; D gene uncertain. The V gene's germline CDR1 is SEHNR and CDR2 FQNEAQ (reference sequence). V lost 3 bases to trimming and J lost 10 bases, with 16 bases between them. The CDR3 extends over 15 amino acids. The CDR3 protein is CASSFAPGDVSPLHF. CDR3 nucleotides: TGTGCCAGCAGCTTTGCCCCCGGGGATGTATCACCCCTCCACTTT.

The chain has TRBV3-1 (or the pseudogene TRBV3-2) and TRBJ2-1, with 12 bases identical to TRBD2. J gave up 9 bases and V 2 bases, and 5 bases lay outside the gene matches. CDR3 length equals 15 residues. Germline V gene sequence: CDR1 LGHDT, CDR2 YNNKEL (reference sequence). The CDR3 nucleotides read TGTGCCAGCAGCCAATCCACTAGCGGGAGGAGTGAGCAGTTCTTC. Protein sequence: CASSQSTSGRSEQFF.

V usage is TRBV7-2 and J usage is TRBJ2-3, with 14 bases identical to TRBD2. CDR1 is SGHTA and CDR2 is FQGNSA in the germline V gene. This CDR3 comprises 21 residues. The junction had 14 bases not matched to a gene; V was cut back by 0 bases and J by 3 bases. CDR3 loop: CASSLAFSPGLAGVGTDTQYF. The CDR3 coding sequence is TGTGCCAGCAGCTTAGCGTTCAGTCCGGGACTAGCGGGAGTGGGGACAGATACGCAGTATTTT.

V usage is TRBV3-1 (or the pseudogene TRBV3-2) and J usage is TRBJ2-7, with 8 bases lining up with TRBD2. After removal of 0 bases from V and 4 bases from J, the junction contained 8 bases not matched to a gene. This CDR3 spans 16 amino acids. Germline-derived CDR1 and CDR2 are LGHDT and YNNKEL (reference sequence). CDR3 sequence: CASSQDLREGRYEQYF. The CDR3 nucleotides read TGTGCCAGCAGCCAAGATTTACGGGAGGGCCGGTACGAGCAGTACTTC.

The CDR3 DNA reads as TGTGCTAGTGGTTTGGTAGCTACAGGGGCTGTAGCTAACTATGGCTACACCTTC. Translation gives CASGLVATGAVANYGYTF. The chain uses TRBV12-5 and TRBJ1-2; TRBD1 agrees at 7 bases. The CDR3 totals 18 residues. In germline, CDR1 is LGHNT, CDR2 FRNRAP. The J segment lost 0 bases and the V segment lost 0 bases, leaving 10 bases of the junction unmatched.

V gene TRBV30 combines with J gene TRBJ1-2; D remains unclear. This CDR3 region has 10 residues. Germline assignment: CDR1 GTSNPN and CDR2 SVGIG (reference sequence). V lost 6 bases and J 3 bases, leaving 5 bases between the germline ends. The CDR3 bases are TGTGCCTGCGGGGACTATGGCTACACCTTC. Residues: CACGDYGYTF.

The chain recombines TRBV19 with TRBJ2-1; 9 positions match TRBD2. V trimming: 3 bases; J trimming: 9 bases; junction bases outside the gene matches: 15. The CDR3 runs 17 residues. Germline loops: CDR1 LNHDA, CDR2 SQIVND (reference sequence). CDR3: CASSISSGGRAYVEQFF. In DNA form, the CDR3 reads TGTGCCAGTAGTATTTCTTCTGGCGGGAGGGCCTACGTTGAGCAGTTCTTC.